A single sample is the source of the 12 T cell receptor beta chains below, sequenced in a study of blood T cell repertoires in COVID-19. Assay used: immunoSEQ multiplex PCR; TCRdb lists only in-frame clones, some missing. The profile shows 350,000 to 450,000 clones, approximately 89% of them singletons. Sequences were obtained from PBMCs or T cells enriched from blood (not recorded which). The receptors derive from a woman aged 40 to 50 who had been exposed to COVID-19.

CDR3 sequence reads: CASSVGAGGPHEQYF. The CDR3 DNA sequence: TGTGCCAGCAGCGTAGGAGCAGGGGGCCCCCACGAGCAGTACTTC. The V call is TRBV9, the J call TRBJ2-7, with 8 bases that match TRBD1. The CDR3 totals 15 residues. J gave up 5 bases and V 0 bases, and 7 bases lay outside the gene matches. The V gene's germline CDR1 is SGDLS and CDR2 YYNGEE.

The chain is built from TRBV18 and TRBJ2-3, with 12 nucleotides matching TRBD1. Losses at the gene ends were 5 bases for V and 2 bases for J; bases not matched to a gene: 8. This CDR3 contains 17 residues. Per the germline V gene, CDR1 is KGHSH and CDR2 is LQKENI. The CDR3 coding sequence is TGTGCCAGCTCAGCGGGACAGGGGGCCTCCTCCACAGATACGCAGTATTTT. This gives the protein CASSAGQGASSTDTQYF.

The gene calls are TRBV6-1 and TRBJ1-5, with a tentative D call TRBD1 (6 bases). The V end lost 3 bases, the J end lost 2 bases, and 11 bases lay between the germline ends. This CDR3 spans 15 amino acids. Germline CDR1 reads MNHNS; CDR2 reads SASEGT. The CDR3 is CASSDQGQGNQPQHF. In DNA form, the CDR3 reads TGTGCCAGCAGTGACCAGGGGCAAGGCAATCAGCCCCAGCATTTT.

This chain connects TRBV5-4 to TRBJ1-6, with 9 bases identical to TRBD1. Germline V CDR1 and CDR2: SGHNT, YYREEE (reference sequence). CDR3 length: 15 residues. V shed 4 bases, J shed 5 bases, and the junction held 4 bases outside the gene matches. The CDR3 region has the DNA TGTGCCAGCAGCCCAAGGACAGGGGATAATTCACCCCTCCACTTT. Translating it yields CASSPRTGDNSPLHF.

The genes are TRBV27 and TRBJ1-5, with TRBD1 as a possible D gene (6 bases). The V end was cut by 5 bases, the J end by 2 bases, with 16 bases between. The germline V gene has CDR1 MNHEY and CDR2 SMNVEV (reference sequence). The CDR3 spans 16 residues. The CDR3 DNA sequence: TGTGCCAGCAGTCATCGAACAGGGCCCCGCAATCAGCCCCAGCATTTT. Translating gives CASSHRTGPRNQPQHF.

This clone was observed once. DNA for the CDR3: TGTGCCAGCAGTGACCCGGAACGAGACAGATCTAACTATGGCTACACCTTC. It translates to CASSDPERDRSNYGYTF. V and J are TRBV6-4 and TRBJ1-2; a weak D match, TRBD1 (5 bases). CDR3 length: 17 residues. Germline loops: CDR1 MRHNA, CDR2 SNTAGT. With 2 bases removed from V and 0 bases from J, the gap between germline ends came to 16 bases.

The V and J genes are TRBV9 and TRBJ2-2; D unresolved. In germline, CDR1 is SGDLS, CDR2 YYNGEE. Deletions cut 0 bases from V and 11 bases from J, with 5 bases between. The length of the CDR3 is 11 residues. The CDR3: CASSVDIELFF. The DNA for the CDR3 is TGTGCCAGCAGCGTAGATATCGAGCTGTTTTTT.

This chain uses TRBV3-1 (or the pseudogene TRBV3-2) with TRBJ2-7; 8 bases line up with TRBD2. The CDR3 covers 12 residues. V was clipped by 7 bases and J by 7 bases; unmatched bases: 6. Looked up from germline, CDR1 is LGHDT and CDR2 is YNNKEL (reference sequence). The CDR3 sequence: CASTISGGEQYF. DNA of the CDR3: TGTGCCAGCACCATTTCGGGGGGGGAGCAGTACTTC.

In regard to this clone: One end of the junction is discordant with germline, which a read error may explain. The CDR3 sequence is CASSRTGSAADTQYF. In DNA, the CDR3 is TGTGCTAGCAGCAGGACAGGGAGCGCGGCAGATACGCAGTATTTT. V and J are TRBV7-7 and TRBJ2-3; 8 bases are shared with TRBD1. Germline-derived CDR1 and CDR2 are SSHAT and FNYEAQ (reference sequence). The CDR3 is made up of 15 amino acids.

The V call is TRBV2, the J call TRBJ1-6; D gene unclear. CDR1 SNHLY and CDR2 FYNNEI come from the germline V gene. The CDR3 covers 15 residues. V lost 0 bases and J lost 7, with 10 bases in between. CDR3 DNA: TGTGCCAGCAGTGAAGCACGGGGTCGAAATTCACCCCTCCACTTT. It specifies CASSEARGRNSPLHF.

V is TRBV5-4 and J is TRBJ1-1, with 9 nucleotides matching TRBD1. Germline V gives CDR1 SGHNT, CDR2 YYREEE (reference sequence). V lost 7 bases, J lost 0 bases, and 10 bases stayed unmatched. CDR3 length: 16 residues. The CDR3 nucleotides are TGTGCCAGCGGAATCAAGGGACAGGGTTTGAACACTGAAGCTTTCTTT. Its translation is CASGIKGQGLNTEAFF.

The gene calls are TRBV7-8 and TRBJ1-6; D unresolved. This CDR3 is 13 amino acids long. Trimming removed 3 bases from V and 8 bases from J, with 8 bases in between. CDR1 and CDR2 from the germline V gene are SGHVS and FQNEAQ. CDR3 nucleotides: TGTGCCAGCAGCTTTAATAGAGATTCACCCCTCCACTTT. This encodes CASSFNRDSPLHF.